This TCR beta chain appears in the sequencing data of a study of blood T cell repertoires in COVID-19. Study background: From the United States, Italy and Spain came samples of acute and convalescent COVID-19.

In germline, CDR1 is KGHSH, CDR2 LQKENI. The ends lost 9 bases at V and 1 base at J; junction bases unmatched: 5. This CDR3 is built from 13 residues. This clone was observed a single time. The table came from immunoSEQ multiplex PCR; TCRdb's copy has only in-frame clones and leaves some out. The repertoire consists of 99,000 or so clones, with 84% occurring once and the leading ten covering approximately 27%. This chain uses TRBV18 with TRBJ1-1; 7 positions match TRBD1. Sequenced: peripheral blood. This receptor was taken from a man between 60 and 75 years old with acute or convalescent COVID-19. In DNA form, the CDR3 reads TGTGCCAGTAGGGGACAGCCGAACACTGAAGCTTTCTTT. Translating gives CASRGQPNTEAFF. The full variable domain, completed using reference TRBV18 and TRBJ1-1, is NAGVMQNPRHLVRRRGQEARLRCSPMKGHSHVYWYRQLPEEGLKFMVYLQKENIIDESGMPKERFSAEFPKEGPSILRIQQVVRGDSAAYFCASRGQPNTEAFFGQGTRLTVV.